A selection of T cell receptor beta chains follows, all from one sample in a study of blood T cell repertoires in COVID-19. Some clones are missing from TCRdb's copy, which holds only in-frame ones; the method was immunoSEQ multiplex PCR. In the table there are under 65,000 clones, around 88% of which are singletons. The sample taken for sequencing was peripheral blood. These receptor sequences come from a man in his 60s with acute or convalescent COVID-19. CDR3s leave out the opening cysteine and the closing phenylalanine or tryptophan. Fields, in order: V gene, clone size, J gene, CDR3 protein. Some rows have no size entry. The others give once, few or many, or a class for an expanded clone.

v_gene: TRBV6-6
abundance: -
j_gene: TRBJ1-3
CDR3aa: ASGGMWTHTIY

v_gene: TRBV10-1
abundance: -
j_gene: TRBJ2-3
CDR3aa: ASSLAGRTDTQY

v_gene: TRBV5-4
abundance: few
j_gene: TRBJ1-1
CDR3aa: ASSLPDREAF

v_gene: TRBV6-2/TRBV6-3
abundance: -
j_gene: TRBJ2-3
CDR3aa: ASSSPRASGGITDTQY

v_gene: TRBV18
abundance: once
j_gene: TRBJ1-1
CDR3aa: ASSPGAGLNTEAF

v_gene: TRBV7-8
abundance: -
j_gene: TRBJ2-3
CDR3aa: ASSRTVTSTDTQY

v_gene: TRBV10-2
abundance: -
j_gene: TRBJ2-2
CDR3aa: ASKKDTNTGELF

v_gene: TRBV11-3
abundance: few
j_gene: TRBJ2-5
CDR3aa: ASSLLGGGTGETQY

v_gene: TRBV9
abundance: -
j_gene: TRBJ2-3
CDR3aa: ASSVSPGLAGRTDTQY

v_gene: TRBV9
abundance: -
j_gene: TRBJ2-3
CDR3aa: ASSVDRAADTQY

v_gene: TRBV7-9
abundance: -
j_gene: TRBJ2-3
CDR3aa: ASSPSRAGGDTQY

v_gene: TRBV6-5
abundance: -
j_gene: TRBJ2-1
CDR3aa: ASILRQGSDNEQF

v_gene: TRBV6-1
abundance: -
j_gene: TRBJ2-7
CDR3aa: ASSDPMGPYEQY

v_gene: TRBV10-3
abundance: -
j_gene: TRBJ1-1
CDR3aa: AISEETGAEAF

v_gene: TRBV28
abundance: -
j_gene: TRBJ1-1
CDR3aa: ASSFEGGSSEAF

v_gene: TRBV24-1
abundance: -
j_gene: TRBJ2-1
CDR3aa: ATSDLRPGLAGGNEQF

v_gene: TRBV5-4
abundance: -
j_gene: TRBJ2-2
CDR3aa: ASSSGTENTGELF

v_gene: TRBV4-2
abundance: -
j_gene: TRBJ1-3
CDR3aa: ASSPGGNTIY

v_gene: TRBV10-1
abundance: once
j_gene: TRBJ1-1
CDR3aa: ASSVEKIGTEAF

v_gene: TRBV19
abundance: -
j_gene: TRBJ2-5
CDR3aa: ASRLARQETQY

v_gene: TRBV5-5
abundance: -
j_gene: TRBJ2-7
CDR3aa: ASSSDSTYEQY

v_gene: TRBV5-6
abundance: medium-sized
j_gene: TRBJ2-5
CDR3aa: ASSPSGRLSETQY

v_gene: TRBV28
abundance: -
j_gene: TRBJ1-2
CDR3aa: ASSIPGGAYGYT

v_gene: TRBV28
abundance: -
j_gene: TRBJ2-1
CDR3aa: ASRGGQGPYNEQF

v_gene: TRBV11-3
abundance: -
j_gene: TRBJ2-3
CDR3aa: ASSQHSKTNTQY

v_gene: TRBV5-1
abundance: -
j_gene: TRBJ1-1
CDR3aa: ASSRRQGNSEAF

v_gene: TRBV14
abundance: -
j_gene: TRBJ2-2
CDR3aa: ASSQFLQGWAGELF

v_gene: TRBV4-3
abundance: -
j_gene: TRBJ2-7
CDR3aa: ASSQDLDRGTGEQY

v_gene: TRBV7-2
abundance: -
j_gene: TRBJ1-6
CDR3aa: ASSLVTGIRSPLH

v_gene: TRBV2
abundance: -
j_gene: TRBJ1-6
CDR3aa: ASSRQSNSPLH

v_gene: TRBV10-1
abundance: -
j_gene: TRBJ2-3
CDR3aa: ASSEFLSGTGQGLDTQY

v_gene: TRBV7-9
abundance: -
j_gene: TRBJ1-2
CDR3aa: ASSLDSYGYT

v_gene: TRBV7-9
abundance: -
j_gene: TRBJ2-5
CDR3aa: ASSLVGQQETQY

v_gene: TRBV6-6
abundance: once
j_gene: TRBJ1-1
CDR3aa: ASSYSSGPTEAF

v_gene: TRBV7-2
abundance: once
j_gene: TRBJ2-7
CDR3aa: ASSFRDNNFYEQY

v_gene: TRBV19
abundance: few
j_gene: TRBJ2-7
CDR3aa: ASSIDLGQLYEQY

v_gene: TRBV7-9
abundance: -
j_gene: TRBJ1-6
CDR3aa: ASSLGQGPYNSPLH

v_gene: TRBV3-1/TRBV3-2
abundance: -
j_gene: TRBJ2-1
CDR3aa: ASSPGGEQF

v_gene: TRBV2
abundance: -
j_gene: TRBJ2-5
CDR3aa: ASKRTSGKETQY

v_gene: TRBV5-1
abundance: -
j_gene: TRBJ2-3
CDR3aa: ASSLRLDRLQDTQY

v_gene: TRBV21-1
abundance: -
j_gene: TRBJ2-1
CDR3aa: ASSKVMSSYNEQF

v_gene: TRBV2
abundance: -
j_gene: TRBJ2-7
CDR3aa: ASSRQGAYEQY

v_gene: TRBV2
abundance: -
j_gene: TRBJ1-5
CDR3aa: ASSLPGQSNQPQH

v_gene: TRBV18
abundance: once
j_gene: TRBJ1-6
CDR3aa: ASSPGRSGSPLH

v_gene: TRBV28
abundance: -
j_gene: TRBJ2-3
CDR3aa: ASSLSQGADTQY

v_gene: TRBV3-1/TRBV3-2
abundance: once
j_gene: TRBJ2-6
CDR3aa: ASSPGAVSGANVLT

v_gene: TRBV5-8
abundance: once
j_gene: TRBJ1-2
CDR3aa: ASSLHSYSPHGYT

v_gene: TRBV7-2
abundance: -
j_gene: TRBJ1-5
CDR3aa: ASSPGNRGRQPQH

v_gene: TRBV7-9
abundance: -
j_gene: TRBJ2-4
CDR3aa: ASTLGGGIQY

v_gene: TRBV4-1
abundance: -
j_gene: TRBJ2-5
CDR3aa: ASSQARVQETQY

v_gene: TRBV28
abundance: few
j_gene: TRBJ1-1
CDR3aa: ASGSFGDTEAF

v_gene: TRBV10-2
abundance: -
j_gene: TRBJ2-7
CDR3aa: ASSTGAYEQY

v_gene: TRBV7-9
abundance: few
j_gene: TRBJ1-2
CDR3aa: ASSLAAGGHNYGYT

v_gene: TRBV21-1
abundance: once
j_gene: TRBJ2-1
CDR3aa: ASSKGGQGSYNEQF

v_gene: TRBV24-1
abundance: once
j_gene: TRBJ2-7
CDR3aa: ATSAGQAYEQY

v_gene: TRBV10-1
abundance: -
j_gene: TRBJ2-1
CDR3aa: ASSEFKRREQF

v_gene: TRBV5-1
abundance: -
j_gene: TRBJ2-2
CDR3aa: ASSLTPGQVNTGELF

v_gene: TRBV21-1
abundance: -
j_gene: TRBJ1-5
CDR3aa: ASSACAGTATHSNQPQH

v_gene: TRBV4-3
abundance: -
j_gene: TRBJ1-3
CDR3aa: ASSQDYRASGNTIY

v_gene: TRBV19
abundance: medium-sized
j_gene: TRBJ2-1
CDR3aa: ASSIGSGLERF